These 32 T cell receptor beta chains were sequenced from one sample in a study of a mutant IDH1 vaccine in newly diagnosed glioma. TCRdb keeps only in-frame clones here, not all; method: immunoSEQ multiplex PCR. Of about 40,000 clones detected, about four fifths appear once; the ten largest clones hold about 2.2%. Time point noted: week 11, during vaccination. The vaccine gave 300 ug of a 20-mer mutant IDH1 peptide subcutaneously per dose. These receptors' antigens are unknown. The source was PBMCs, collected from a glioma patient whose treatment included an IDH1 peptide vaccine. These receptors were obtained from a man aged 35 to 55 with glioma.

This sequence joins TRBV19 and TRBJ1-5; D is ambiguous. Germline CDR1 is LNHDA and CDR2 is SQIVND (reference sequence). V shed 6 bases and J shed 3 bases, with 12 bases lying between them. This CDR3 region has 14 residues. CDR3 nucleotides: TGTGCCAGTAGAGCAGCGACCTTCAATCAGCCCCAGCATTTT. It specifies CASRAATFNQPQHF.

This clone was recorded a few times. This chain joins TRBV6-1 and TRBJ2-5; maybe TRBD1 (5 bases). Germline lookup yields CDR1 MNHNS and CDR2 SASEGT. Trimming stripped 2 bases from V and 5 bases from J, with 15 bases between. The CDR3 spans 15 residues. The DNA of the CDR3 is TGTGCCAGCAGTGAATACGGTGGGGCACAGGAGACCCAGTACTTC. Amino acids: CASSEYGGAQETQYF.

The V call is TRBV27, the J call TRBJ2-3, with 9 bases fitting TRBD1. This CDR3 contains 14 residues. The germline gives CDR1 MNHEY, CDR2 SMNVEV (reference sequence). V shed 3 bases and J 7 bases; nucleotides not matched to a gene: 5. The CDR3 coding sequence is TGTGCCAGCAGTTTCAAACAGGGGGCTTATACGCAGTATTTT. Its protein product is CASSFKQGAYTQYF.

This clone was observed a handful of times. CDR3 nucleotide sequence: TGTGCCAGCAGCGGAGGGTGGGGGGGAGAGCAGTACTTC. Protein: CASSGGWGGEQYF. The chain uses TRBV5-4 and TRBJ2-7; 7 positions match TRBD2. The germline V gene has CDR1 SGHNT and CDR2 YYREEE (reference sequence). This CDR3 is 13 amino acids long. V trimming: 4 bases; J trimming: 7 bases; junction bases outside the gene matches: 8.

The chain is built from TRBV27 and TRBJ2-7; D unresolved. Deletions cut 6 bases from V and 3 bases from J, with 12 bases between. The length of the CDR3 is 13 residues. CDR1 and CDR2 (germline): MNHEY, SMNVEV (reference sequence). CDR3 bases: TGTGCCAGCAGCCGGTGGGGTGTCTACGAGCAGTACTTC. Its protein is CASSRWGVYEQYF.

The CDR3 DNA follows: TGCGCCAGCAGCGAAGGACAGGGATGGTACAATGAGCAGTTCTTC. It specifies CASSEGQGWYNEQFF. The chain employs TRBV5-1 and TRBJ2-1; 8 positions agree with TRBD1. The CDR3 runs 15 residues. The ends lost 4 bases at V and 4 bases at J; junction bases unmatched: 7. Germline loops: CDR1 SGHRS, CDR2 YFSETQ.

This clone has a single count. The genes are TRBV23-1 and TRBJ2-7, with TRBD1 matching 8 bases. Being an ORF, TRBV23-1 has a function that is uncertain. CDR3 size: 16 residues. J gave up 3 bases and V 11 bases, and 18 bases lay outside the gene matches. The CDR3 loop is CAPNETTGEPLYEQYF. CDR3 sequence (DNA): TGCGCCCCGAACGAAACGACAGGGGAGCCTCTCTACGAGCAGTACTTC.

This clone is termed medium-sized. The chain uses TRBV19 and TRBJ1-1; D is possibly TRBD1 (6 bases). Germline values: CDR1 LNHDA, CDR2 SQIVND (reference sequence). V dropped 10 bases and J dropped 0 bases, with 12 bases sitting between them. The CDR3 extends over 13 amino acids. The CDR3 loop is CAKNRAMNTEAFF. The DNA for the CDR3 is TGTGCCAAAAACAGGGCCATGAACACTGAAGCTTTCTTT.

V is TRBV27 and J is TRBJ2-2; no firm D call. Trimming shortened V by 7 bases and J by 1 base, and 16 bases separated the two germline ends. The CDR3 has 16 residues. Looked up from germline, CDR1 is MNHEY and CDR2 is SMNVEV (reference sequence). CDR3 nucleotides: TGTGCCAGCACAGGCTATCAGAATGAGAACACCGGGGAGCTGTTTTTT. Translating gives CASTGYQNENTGELFF.

The rearrangement uses TRBV9 and TRBJ2-1; D is unclear. Germline CDR1 SGDLS, CDR2 YYNGEE. CDR3 length: 14 amino acids. V lost 0 bases, J lost 0 bases, and 4 bases lay in between. DNA for the CDR3: TGTGCCAGCAGCGTAGACAGCTCCTACAATGAGCAGTTCTTC. Residues: CASSVDSSYNEQFF.

The chain links TRBV5-1 to TRBJ2-1, with 7 bases fitting TRBD1. This CDR3 is 13 amino acids long. Trimming removed 4 bases from V and 9 bases from J; junction bases left unmatched: 7. Germline V gene sequence: CDR1 SGHRS, CDR2 YFSETQ. The CDR3 coding sequence is TGCGCCAGCAGCATTAGACAGGGTAGTGAGCAGTTCTTC. It encodes CASSIRQGSEQFF.

The chain joins TRBV6-1 to TRBJ2-5; tentative D call: TRBD1 (5 bases). Germline loops: CDR1 MNHNS, CDR2 SASEGT. V was shortened by 6 bases and J by 3 bases, with 14 bases between the two germline ends. This CDR3 is 14 amino acids long. CDR3 bases: TGTGCCAGCAGCGGTAGGGGATTAAAAGAGACCCAGTACTTC. Encoded protein: CASSGRGLKETQYF.

This CDR3 reads CASGPGGRGNQPQHF. In nucleotides, the CDR3 is TGTGCCAGTGGACCGGGGGGGCGCGGCAATCAGCCCCAGCATTTT. This chain uses TRBV19 with TRBJ1-5, with D possibly TRBD1 on 6 matching bases. The germline V gene encodes CDR1 LNHDA and CDR2 SQIVND (reference sequence). This CDR3 contains 15 residues. V lost 8 bases to trimming and J lost 2 bases, with 16 bases between them.

This clone showed up just once. The chain uses TRBV14 and TRBJ2-1, with 12 bases fitting TRBD2. The CDR3 runs 17 residues. Germline loops: CDR1 SGHDN, CDR2 FVKESK. With V trimmed by 0 bases and J by 3 bases, 3 bases remained unmatched. CDR3 residues: CASSQDRLAGVYNEQFF. The CDR3 DNA is TGTGCCAGCAGCCAAGATCGACTAGCGGGAGTCTACAATGAGCAGTTCTTC.

The CDR3 loop is CASSGRGGNEKLFF. For the CDR3, the DNA is TGTGCCAGCAGCGGTAGGGGGGGAAATGAAAAACTGTTTTTT. This rearrangement joins TRBV6-1 to TRBJ1-4; a weak D match, TRBD1 (6 bases). Trimming removed 6 bases at V and 5 bases at J, with 13 bases between. The CDR3 extends over 14 amino acids. The germline CDR1 and CDR2 sequences are MNHNS and SASEGT.

The V gene is TRBV6-1, the J gene TRBJ2-1, with D perhaps TRBD2 (6 bases). V was clipped by 6 bases and J by 6 bases, with 12 bases between them. Germline values: CDR1 MNHNS, CDR2 SASEGT. This CDR3 has 13 amino acids. This chain's CDR3 is CASSWGELNEQFF. The CDR3 region has the DNA TGTGCCAGCAGCTGGGGGGAACTCAATGAGCAGTTCTTC.

V usage is TRBV13 and J usage is TRBJ1-4, with TRBD1 matching over 8 bases. The CDR3 is made up of 15 amino acids. Germline CDR1 PRHDT, CDR2 FYEKMQ (reference sequence). V lost 5 bases and J lost 7; bases outside the gene matches: 9. The CDR3 loop is CASSNSGGSTEKLFF. CDR3 in DNA: TGTGCCAGCAGCAATTCAGGGGGCTCGACTGAAAAACTGTTTTTT.

J is TRBJ2-6 and V is TRBV6-4, with D perhaps TRBD1 (5 bases). There are 14 residues in the CDR3. V lost 2 bases and J lost 3, with 5 bases in between. Germline lookup yields CDR1 MRHNA and CDR2 SNTAGT. The CDR3 loop reads CASSDRGGANVLTF. The CDR3 DNA follows: TGTGCCAGCAGTGACAGGGGTGGGGCCAACGTCCTGACTTTC.

The CDR3 DNA reads as TGTGCCAGCAGCACCGCCGGGACAGGGTTCTACAATGAGCAGTTCTTC. It yields the protein CASSTAGTGFYNEQFF. The chain combines TRBV7-8 with TRBJ2-1; 9 nucleotides match TRBD1. J lost 3 bases, V lost 5 bases, and 8 bases had no gene match. Per germline, CDR1 SGHVS and CDR2 FQNEAQ. This CDR3 is 16 amino acids long.

This clone came up a few times. The chain combines TRBV4-1 with TRBJ2-7; unclear D gene. Germline V CDR1 and CDR2: MGHRA, YSYEKL. Trimming took 0 bases from V and 4 from J, leaving 16 bases between them. The CDR3 loop spans 16 amino acids. The CDR3 DNA is TGCGCCAGCAGCCAAGATCGTACCCTCTTGGTTTACGAGCAGTACTTC. Encoded protein: CASSQDRTLLVYEQYF.

CDR3 in amino acids: CASSKGTVVTNQETQYF. The CDR3 DNA reads as TGTGCCAGCAGCAAAGGGACAGTGGTCACCAACCAAGAGACCCAGTACTTC. The rearrangement joins TRBV5-6 to TRBJ2-5; 7 bases agree with TRBD1. V was pared by 4 bases and J by 0 bases, with 12 bases of the junction left unmatched. This CDR3 region has 17 residues. Germline V gene data show CDR1 as SGHDT and CDR2 as YYEEEE.

The genes are TRBV7-2 and TRBJ1-3; 9 bases map to TRBD1. CDR1 and CDR2 from the germline V gene are SGHTA and FQGNSA. The CDR3 contains 17 residues. After removal of 1 base from V and 5 bases from J, the junction contained 9 bases not matched to a gene. CDR3 bases: TGTGCCAGCAGCTTAGGTTCAGGGACAGGGACCCGAAACACCATATATTTT. Protein: CASSLGSGTGTRNTIYF.

The table lists this clone with a count of one. The chain has TRBV5-3 and TRBJ2-7; D possibly uses TRBD1 or TRBD2 (5 bases each). TRBV5-3 is recorded as an ORF, its role being uncertain. The CDR3 consists of 15 residues. V was pared by 3 bases and J by 2 bases, with 15 bases between. CDR3 coding DNA: TGTGCCAGAAGCTCCACTGGGACGCCTACCTACGAGCAGTACTTC. Translated, it gives CARSSTGTPTYEQYF.

This clone was picked up one time. V is TRBV2 and J is TRBJ2-1, with 9 bases fitting TRBD2. The CDR3 loop spans 13 amino acids. The germline CDR1 and CDR2 sequences are SNHLY and FYNNEI. J lost 9 bases, V lost 11 bases, and 11 bases had no gene match. CDR3 in amino acids: CAESGTSFGEQFF. DNA of the CDR3: TGTGCCGAATCCGGGACTAGCTTCGGTGAGCAGTTCTTC.

The J gene is TRBJ2-7, the V gene TRBV21-1; the table's D call, TRBD2, has no DNA check behind it. TRBV21-1 has pseudogene status. This CDR3 comprises 14 residues. CDR3 DNA: TGTGCCAGCAGCAAATTTACGGGAGTCTACGAGCAGTACTTC. Translated, it gives CASSKFTGVYEQYF.

The chain couples TRBV7-8 to TRBJ2-5; D is ambiguous. This CDR3 has 13 amino acids. Trimming took 11 bases from V and 1 from J, leaving 14 bases between them. Germline values: CDR1 SGHVS, CDR2 FQNEAQ. CDR3 DNA sequence: TGTGCCCAAATGCGGCTGCCCCAAGAGACCCAGTACTTC. Protein product: CAQMRLPQETQYF.

This clone was counted a single time. The chain uses TRBV9 and TRBJ1-2, with TRBD1 as a possible D gene (5 bases). CDR1 is SGDLS, CDR2 YYNGEE, per germline. CDR3 size: 14 residues. The V and J ends lost 2 bases and 3 bases respectively, with 11 bases between them. The CDR3 loop reads CASSVSRVYYGYTF. CDR3 in DNA: TGTGCCAGCAGCGTGAGCAGGGTTTACTATGGCTACACCTTC.

The rearrangement uses TRBV6-1 and TRBJ1-2; 7 bases agree with TRBD1. The germline CDR1 and CDR2 sequences are MNHNS and SASEGT. After removal of 1 base from V and 4 bases from J, the junction contained 6 bases not matched to a gene. The CDR3 is 15 amino acids. This CDR3 is CASSEGQGPGYGYTF. Written as DNA, the CDR3 is TGTGCCAGCAGTGAAGGACAGGGACCTGGCTATGGCTACACCTTC.

This clone was recorded a few times. This chain connects TRBV28 to TRBJ1-1; D unclear. CDR1 and CDR2 (germline): MDHEN, SYDVKM. This CDR3 has 12 residues. V was trimmed by 3 bases and J by 8 bases, leaving 10 bases between them. CDR3 nucleotides: TGTGCCAGCAGTTTTATGAATGCGGAAGCTTTCTTT. It is translated as CASSFMNAEAFF.

J is TRBJ1-1 and V is TRBV9, with D perhaps matching TRBD1 (5 bases). The V end was cut by 4 bases, the J end by 1 base, with 14 bases between. CDR1 SGDLS and CDR2 YYNGEE come from the germline V gene. The CDR3 is 15 residues long. The DNA of the CDR3 is TGTGCCAGCAGCCCTGGGGGACCTTGGAACACTGAAGCTTTCTTT. It is translated as CASSPGGPWNTEAFF.

The chain combines TRBV10-3 with TRBJ2-5; 9 bases fit TRBD2. From germline, CDR1 is ENHRY and CDR2 SYGVKD. CDR3 length equals 16 residues. Losses at the gene ends were 3 bases for V and 5 bases for J; bases not matched to a gene: 10. DNA of the CDR3: TGTGCCATCAGTGATATTAGCGGGAGATCTACGGAGACCCAGTACTTC. It is translated as CAISDISGRSTETQYF.

This clone is a singleton in its sample. The V gene is TRBV11-2, the J gene TRBJ2-7; D is unresolved. The CDR3 has 14 residues. V lost 4 bases to trimming and J lost 2 bases, with 12 bases between them. Germline loops: CDR1 SGHAT, CDR2 FQNNGV. CDR3 sequence reads: CASSSPGQTYEQYF. The CDR3 nucleotides are TGTGCCAGCAGCTCCCCCGGGCAGACCTACGAGCAGTACTTC.